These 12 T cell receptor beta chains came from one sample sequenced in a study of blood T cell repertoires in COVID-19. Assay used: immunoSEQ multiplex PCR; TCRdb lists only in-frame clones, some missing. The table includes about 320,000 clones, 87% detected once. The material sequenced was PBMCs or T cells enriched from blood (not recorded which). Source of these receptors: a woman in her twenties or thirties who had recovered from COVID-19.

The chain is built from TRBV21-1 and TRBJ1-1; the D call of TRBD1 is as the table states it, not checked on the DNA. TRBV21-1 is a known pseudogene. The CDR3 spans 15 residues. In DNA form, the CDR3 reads TGTGCCAGCGTAACAATGGGCAGGTTGGGCACTGAAGCTTTCTTT. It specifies CASVTMGRLGTEAFF.

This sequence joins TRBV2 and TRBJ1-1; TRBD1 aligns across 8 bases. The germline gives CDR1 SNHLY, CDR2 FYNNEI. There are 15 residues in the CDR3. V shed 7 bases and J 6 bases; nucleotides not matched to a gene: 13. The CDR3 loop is CASTDLDRANSEAFF. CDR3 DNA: TGTGCCAGCACTGACCTGGACAGGGCAAATTCTGAAGCTTTCTTT.

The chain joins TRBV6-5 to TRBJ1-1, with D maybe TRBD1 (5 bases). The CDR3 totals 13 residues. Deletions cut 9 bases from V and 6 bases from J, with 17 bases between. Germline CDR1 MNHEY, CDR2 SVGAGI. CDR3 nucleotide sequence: TGTGCCAGTAACAGGATTCAGCTCTCTGAAGCTTTCTTT. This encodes CASNRIQLSEAFF.

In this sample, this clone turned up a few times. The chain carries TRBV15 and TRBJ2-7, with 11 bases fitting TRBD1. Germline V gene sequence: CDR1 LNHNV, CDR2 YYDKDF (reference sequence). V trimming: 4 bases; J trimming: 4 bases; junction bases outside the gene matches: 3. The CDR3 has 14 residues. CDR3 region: CATSTDRGQYEQYF. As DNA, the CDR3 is TGTGCCACCAGCACGGACAGGGGGCAGTACGAGCAGTACTTC.

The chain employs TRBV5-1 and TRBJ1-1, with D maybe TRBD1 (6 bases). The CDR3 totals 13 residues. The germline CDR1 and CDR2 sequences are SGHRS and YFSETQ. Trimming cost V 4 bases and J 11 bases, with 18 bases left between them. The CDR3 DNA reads TGCGCCAGCAGCCCTAATTTTGGACAGTCGGCTTTCTTT. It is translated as CASSPNFGQSAFF.

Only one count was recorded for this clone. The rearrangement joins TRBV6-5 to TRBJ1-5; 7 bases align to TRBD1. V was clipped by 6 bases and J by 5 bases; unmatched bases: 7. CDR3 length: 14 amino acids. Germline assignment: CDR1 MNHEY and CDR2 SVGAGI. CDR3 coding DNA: TGTGCCAGCAGGGCGGACAGGAAAGATCAGCCCCAGCATTTT. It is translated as CASRADRKDQPQHF.

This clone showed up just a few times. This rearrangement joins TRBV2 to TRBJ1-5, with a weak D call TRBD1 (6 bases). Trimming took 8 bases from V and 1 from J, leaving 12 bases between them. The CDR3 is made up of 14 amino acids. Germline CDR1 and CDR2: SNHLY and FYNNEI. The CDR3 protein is CASGRGGSNQPQHF. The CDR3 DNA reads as TGTGCCAGCGGGAGGGGGGGGAGCAATCAGCCCCAGCATTTT.

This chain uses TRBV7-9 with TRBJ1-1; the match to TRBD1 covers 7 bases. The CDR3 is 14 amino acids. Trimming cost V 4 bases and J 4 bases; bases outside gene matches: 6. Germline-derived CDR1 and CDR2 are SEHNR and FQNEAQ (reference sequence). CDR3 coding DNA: TGTGCCAGCAGCTGGAGGGCAGGGGGCACTGAAGCTTTCTTT. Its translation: CASSWRAGGTEAFF.

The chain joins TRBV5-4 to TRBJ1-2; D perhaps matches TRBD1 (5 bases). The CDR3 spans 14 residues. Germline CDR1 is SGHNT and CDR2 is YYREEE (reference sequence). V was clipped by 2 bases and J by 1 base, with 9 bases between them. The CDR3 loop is CASSFPRDNYGYTF. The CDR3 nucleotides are TGTGCCAGCAGCTTCCCCAGGGATAACTATGGCTACACCTTC.

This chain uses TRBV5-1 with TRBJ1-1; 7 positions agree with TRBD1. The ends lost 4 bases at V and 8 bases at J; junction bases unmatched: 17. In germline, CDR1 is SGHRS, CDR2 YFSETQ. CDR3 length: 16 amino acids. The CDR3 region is CASSLHAVGTAKEAFF. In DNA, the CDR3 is TGCGCCAGCAGCCTACACGCCGTTGGGACAGCAAAAGAAGCTTTCTTT.

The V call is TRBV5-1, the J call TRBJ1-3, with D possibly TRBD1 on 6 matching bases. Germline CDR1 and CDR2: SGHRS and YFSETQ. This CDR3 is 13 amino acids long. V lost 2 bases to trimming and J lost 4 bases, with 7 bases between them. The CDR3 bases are TGCGCCAGCAGCTTCCAGGGGGGAAACACCATATATTTT. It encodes CASSFQGGNTIYF.

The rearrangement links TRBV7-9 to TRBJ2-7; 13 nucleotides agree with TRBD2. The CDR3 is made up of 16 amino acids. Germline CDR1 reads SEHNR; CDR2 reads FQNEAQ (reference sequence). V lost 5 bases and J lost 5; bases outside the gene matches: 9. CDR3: CASSPTWTSGGNEQYF. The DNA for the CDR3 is TGTGCCAGCAGCCCCACCTGGACTAGCGGGGGCAACGAGCAGTACTTC.